Below are 3 T cell receptor beta chains sequenced from a single sample in a study of T cells after yellow fever vaccination. MiXCR, run by TCRdb on the 5' RACE reads, gives a single entry per CDR3 protein. The sample holds approximately 450,000 distinct CDR3 sequences; around a sixth are singletons and the top ten take around 17%. The sequencing here drew on PBMCs, taken before the yellow fever booster vaccination. These receptors were taken from a man younger than 30 who received the YFV17D yellow fever vaccine.

J is TRBJ2-2 and V is TRBV2; the D gene is possibly TRBD1 (5 bases). With 8 bases removed from V and 6 bases from J, the gap between germline ends came to 10 bases. The CDR3 is 12 amino acids. Germline V gene lookup returns CDR1 SNHLY and CDR2 FYNNEI. CDR3 sequence: CASDIGAGELFF. The DNA of the CDR3 is TGTGCCAGCGATATAGGGGCCGGGGAGCTGTTTTTT.

The J gene is TRBJ2-1, the V gene TRBV27; D is ambiguous. V was pared by 2 bases and J by 0 bases, with 11 bases between. There are 16 residues in the CDR3. From germline, CDR1 is MNHEY and CDR2 SMNVEV (reference sequence). The CDR3 sequence: CASSLGVAISYNEQFF. CDR3 DNA: TGTGCCAGCAGTTTAGGGGTGGCGATCTCCTACAATGAGCAGTTCTTC.

This clonotype has just a few counts. The genes are TRBV12-3 or TRBV12-4 and TRBJ1-6, with 7 bases matching TRBD1. With V trimmed by 6 bases and J by 9 bases, 11 bases remained unmatched. This CDR3 region has 15 residues. For the CDR3, the DNA is TGTGCCAGCAGCCCTGTGACAGGGAGTACTTCACCCCTCCACTTT. Protein sequence: CASSPVTGSTSPLHF.